This TCR beta chain was profiled in a study of blood T cell repertoires in COVID-19. Study-level information: Donors in the United States, Italy and Spain gave samples during acute or convalescent COVID-19. T cells, B-cell-depleted T cells, or PBMCs provided the cDNA or gDNA that served as material.

As processed by the authors: Amplification of reference gene primers provided the estimated nucleated cell counts. Generated by immunoSEQ multiplex PCR, the TCRdb table keeps only in-frame clones and is missing some. That table gives V, J and clone size, and the DNA gave D and trimming. The sample lists 170,000 or so clones; roughly 83% were seen once. There are 16 residues in the CDR3. Trimming removed 3 bases from V and 5 bases from J; junction bases left unmatched: 11. Per the germline V gene, CDR1 is SGHTA and CDR2 is FQGTGA. The chain has TRBV7-3 and TRBJ1-1; 8 bases fit TRBD1. Sequencing input: peripheral blood. This clonotype was sampled from a woman aged 55-70 years with acute or convalescent COVID-19. The CDR3 reads CASSLGDRGRRTEAFF. The CDR3 coding sequence is TGTGCCAGCAGCTTGGGTGACAGGGGCAGGCGGACTGAAGCTTTCTTT.